A single sample is the source of the 9 T cell receptor beta chains below, sequenced in a study of blood T cell repertoires in COVID-19 (dated by TCRdb to about 2020). Library construction relied on the immunoSEQ multiplex PCR assay. In TCRdb, the immuneACCESS table is reduced to in-frame sequences with V and J assigned. These tables do not hold every clone; where another copy was compared, an unresolved V gene accounts for under half, and the others remain unexplained. The sample table records 80,000 or so clones; 90% of these occur just once. Roughly 1% of the sample is taken by the ten largest. Sequenced sample: peripheral blood. The receptors were gathered from a woman between 50 and 59 years old in a cohort sampled during active COVID-19.

V usage is TRBV28 and J usage is TRBJ2-5; no clear D. The CDR3 consists of 14 residues. The germline V gene has CDR1 MDHEN and CDR2 SYDVKM. V lost 5 bases, J lost 4 bases, and 14 bases lay in between. CDR3 DNA sequence: TGTGCCAGCAGTAATAACCCGGTCGGAGAGACCCAGTACTTC. This gives the protein CASSNNPVGETQYF.

The chain recombines TRBV19 with TRBJ1-2; the match to TRBD1 covers 12 bases. CDR1 is LNHDA and CDR2 is SQIVND in the germline V gene (reference sequence). CDR3 size: 18 residues. V was pared by 5 bases and J by 3 bases, with 13 bases of the junction left unmatched. Here the CDR3 DNA reads TGTGCCAGTAGTGTCACCGGGACAGGGGGCGGTTTGGACTATGGCTACACCTTC. This translates into CASSVTGTGGGLDYGYTF.

A word on this clone: The germline gene is not matched at one end of the junction; a read error may be the cause. This sequence joins TRBV7-2 and TRBJ2-2; TRBD2 aligns across 9 bases. The V gene's germline CDR1 is SGHTA and CDR2 FQGNSA. The CDR3 covers 14 residues. CDR3 amino acids: CASRLAGDTGELFF. The DNA for the CDR3 is TGTGCCAGCAGATTAGCGGGAGACACCGGGGAGCTGTTTTTT.

This chain uses TRBV9 with TRBJ2-7; the D gene is possibly TRBD1 (6 bases). The CDR3 has 14 amino acids. Germline loops: CDR1 SGDLS, CDR2 YYNGEE. Trimming cost V 4 bases and J 6 bases, with 17 bases left between them. The CDR3 protein is CASSLQGQLSEQYF. The DNA of the CDR3 is TGTGCCAGCAGCTTACAGGGCCAGTTAAGCGAGCAGTACTTC.

V usage is TRBV6-5 and J usage is TRBJ1-5, with 9 bases identical to TRBD1. Germline-derived CDR1 and CDR2 are MNHEY and SVGAGI. Trimming at V came to 8 bases and at J to 2 bases, leaving 7 bases not matched to a gene. The CDR3 extends over 15 amino acids. CDR3: CASGAGTGRNQPQHF. The CDR3 DNA reads as TGTGCCAGCGGAGCAGGGACAGGGCGCAATCAGCCCCAGCATTTT.

The rearrangement uses TRBV30 and TRBJ2-7; 8 positions match TRBD1. V lost 1 base to trimming and J lost 4 bases; unmatched junction nucleotides: 12. Germline V gene sequence: CDR1 GTSNPN, CDR2 SVGIG (reference sequence). There are 16 residues in the CDR3. The CDR3 here is CAWSAEGTGFLYEQYF. CDR3 in DNA: TGTGCCTGGAGTGCCGAGGGGACAGGTTTTCTGTACGAGCAGTACTTC.

The chain uses TRBV12-3 or TRBV12-4 and TRBJ1-6; D gene ambiguous. Deletions cut 6 bases from V and 8 bases from J, with 8 bases between. CDR3 size: 12 residues. This chain's CDR3 is CASRTGDSPLHF. CDR3 nucleotides: TGTGCCAGCAGGACGGGTGATTCACCCCTCCACTTT.

In nucleotides, the CDR3 is TGTGCCAGCGGACAGACGGCGAACACTGAAGCTTTCTTT. Amino acids: CASGQTANTEAFF. The chain has TRBV6-5 and TRBJ1-1, with a tentative D call TRBD1 (6 bases). CDR1 and CDR2 from the germline V gene are MNHEY and SVGAGI. Trimming pared 8 bases from V and 1 base from J, leaving 11 bases between. The CDR3 has 13 amino acids.

CDR3 in DNA: TGTGCCAGTAAGGCTCAGGACAGCTCCTACGAGCAGTACTTC. Translating gives CASKAQDSSYEQYF. The rearrangement uses TRBV19 and TRBJ2-7; TRBD1 is a possible D gene (6 bases). The CDR3 is 14 amino acids. The V and J ends lost 7 bases and 0 bases respectively, with 13 bases between them. CDR1 is LNHDA, CDR2 SQIVND, per germline (reference sequence). The full variable domain, with the rest looked up from reference TRBV19 and TRBJ2-7, is DGGITQSPKYLFRKEGQNVTLSCEQNLNHDAMYWYRQDPGQGLRLIYYSQIVNDFQKGDIAEGYSVSREKKESFPLTVTSAQKNPTAFYLCASKAQDSSYEQYFGPGTRLTVT.